The rows below give T cell receptor beta chains drawn from one sample of a study of T cell repertoires in cytomegalovirus infection. For these TCRs, the target antigens are not known. TCRdb re-called the reads with MiXCR, one entry per CDR3 protein. The table records about 130,000 distinct CDR3 sequences, around 32% of them present only once. This specimen was CD8+ T cells from cultured PBMCs, taken from culture after CMV antigen stimulation. These receptors were collected from a human donor in good health (CMV status not recorded). Some clones in this sample may be carry-over from other donors' samples. Both conserved end residues are part of each CDR3.

j_call v_call cdr3_aa
TRBJ2-5 TRBV28 CASSLPVLRRGGLETQYF
TRBJ2-1 TRBV11-3 CASSSWDRENEQFF
TRBJ2-2 TRBV6-5 CASSYFTGELFF
TRBJ2-1 TRBV7-2 CASSPGLAGYEQFF
TRBJ2-1 TRBV25-1 CASSESGQSNEQFF
TRBJ2-1 TRBV28 CASSFTVAGAQFF
TRBJ2-1 TRBV4-3 CASSQDSSGGASYNEQFF
TRBJ2-2 TRBV6-2/TRBV6-3 CASRTPGQGAVGELFF
TRBJ2-5 TRBV18 CASSSPGQTLQETQYF
TRBJ1-1 TRBV4-1 CASSQSQENTEAFF
TRBJ2-2 TRBV7-6 CASSTPMGELFF
TRBJ2-3 TRBV7-6 CASSAQGPSTDTQYF
TRBJ1-6 TRBV20-1 CSALAGDRYNSPLHF
TRBJ2-1 TRBV5-1 CASSSAGGNNEQFF
TRBJ2-7 TRBV20-1 CSARDTMGLDNYEQYF
TRBJ2-1 TRBV6-2/TRBV6-3 CASSYGTRTYNEQFF
TRBJ2-5 TRBV24-1 CATSAPGAWGETQYF
TRBJ2-5 TRBV7-2 CASSKRSGIQETQYF
TRBJ2-7 TRBV11-2 CASSLELAGAWGEEQYF
TRBJ2-2 TRBV19 CASSLERVEYTGELFF
TRBJ1-1 TRBV12-3/TRBV12-4 CASSPPGQGTTEAFF
TRBJ2-7 TRBV6-5 CASTLDRDRAFNEQYF
TRBJ2-3 TRBV28 CASSPEGGVTTDTQYF